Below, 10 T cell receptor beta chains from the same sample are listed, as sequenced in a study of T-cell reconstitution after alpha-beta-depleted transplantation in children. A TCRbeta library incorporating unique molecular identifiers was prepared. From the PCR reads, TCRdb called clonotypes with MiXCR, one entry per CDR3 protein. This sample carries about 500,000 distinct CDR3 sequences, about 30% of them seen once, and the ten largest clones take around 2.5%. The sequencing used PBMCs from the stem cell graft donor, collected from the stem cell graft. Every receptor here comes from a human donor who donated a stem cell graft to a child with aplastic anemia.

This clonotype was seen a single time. In nucleotides, the CDR3 is TGCGCCAGCAGCTTGGTTGCGACTAGTGGGGGTGAGCAGTTCTTC. It is translated as CASSLVATSGGEQFF. V is TRBV5-1 and J is TRBJ2-1; D perhaps matches TRBD2 (6 bases). Trimming cost V 0 bases and J 9 bases, with 16 bases left between them. The CDR3 contains 15 residues. Germline CDR1 is SGHRS and CDR2 is YFSETQ.

CDR3 DNA sequence: TGTGCCAGCTCACCGAAGCGGGAGTCGGGCACAGATACGCAGTATTTT. Translation gives CASSPKRESGTDTQYF. J is TRBJ2-3 and V is TRBV18; 8 bases map to TRBD2. The V gene's germline CDR1 is KGHSH and CDR2 LQKENI. The CDR3 sequence is 16 residues long. V lost 3 bases to trimming and J lost 1 base; unmatched junction nucleotides: 6.

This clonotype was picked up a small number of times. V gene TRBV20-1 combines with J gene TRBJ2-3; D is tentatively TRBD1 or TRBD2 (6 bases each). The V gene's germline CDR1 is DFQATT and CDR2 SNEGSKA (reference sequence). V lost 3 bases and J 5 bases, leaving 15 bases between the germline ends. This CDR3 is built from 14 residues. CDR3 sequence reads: CSASSTGAQDTQYF. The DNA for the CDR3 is TGCAGTGCTAGCTCAACGGGGGCCCAAGATACGCAGTATTTT.

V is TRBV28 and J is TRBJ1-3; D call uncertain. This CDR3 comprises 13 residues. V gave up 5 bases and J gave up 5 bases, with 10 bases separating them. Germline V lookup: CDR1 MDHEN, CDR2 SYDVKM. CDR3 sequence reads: CASSPSDRNTIYF. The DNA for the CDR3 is TGTGCCAGCAGTCCATCCGATAGAAACACCATATATTTT.

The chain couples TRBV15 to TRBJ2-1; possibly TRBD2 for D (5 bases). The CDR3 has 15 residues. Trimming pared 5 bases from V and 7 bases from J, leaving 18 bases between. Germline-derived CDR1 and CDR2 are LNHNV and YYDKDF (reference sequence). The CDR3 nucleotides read TGTGCCACCAGCGATCCGGGGTCGGTACGGAATGAGCAGTTCTTC. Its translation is CATSDPGSVRNEQFF.

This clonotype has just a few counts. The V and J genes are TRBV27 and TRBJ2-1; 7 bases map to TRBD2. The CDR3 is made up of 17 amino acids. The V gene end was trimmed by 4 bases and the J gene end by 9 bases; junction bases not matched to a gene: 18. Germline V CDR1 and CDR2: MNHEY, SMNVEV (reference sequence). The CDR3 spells CASSSTPGGSGSGEQFF. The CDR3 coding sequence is TGTGCCAGCAGTTCAACCCCCGGCGGGAGCGGCTCGGGTGAGCAGTTCTTC.

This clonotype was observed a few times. This CDR3 is CASSLSRSQDNEQFF. Written as DNA, the CDR3 is TGTGCCAGCAGTTTATCCCGATCCCAGGACAATGAGCAGTTCTTC. The chain combines TRBV12-3 or TRBV12-4 with TRBJ2-1, with D unresolved. The V end lost 2 bases, the J end lost 5 bases, and 13 bases lay between the germline ends. The CDR3 loop spans 15 amino acids.

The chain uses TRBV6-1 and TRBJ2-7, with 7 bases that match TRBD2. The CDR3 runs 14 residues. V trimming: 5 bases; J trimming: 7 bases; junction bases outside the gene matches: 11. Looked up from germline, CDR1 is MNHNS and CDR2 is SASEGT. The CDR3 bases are TGTGCCAGCAGTCCAGCGGGGCCCCTAGAGGAGCAGTACTTC. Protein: CASSPAGPLEEQYF.

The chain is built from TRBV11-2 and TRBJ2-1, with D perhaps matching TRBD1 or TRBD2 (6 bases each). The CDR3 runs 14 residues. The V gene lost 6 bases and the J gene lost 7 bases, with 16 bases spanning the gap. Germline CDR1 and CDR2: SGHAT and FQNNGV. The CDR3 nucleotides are TGTGCCAGCAGTCTCAGCCAGGGGACTAATGAGCAGTTCTTC. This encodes CASSLSQGTNEQFF.

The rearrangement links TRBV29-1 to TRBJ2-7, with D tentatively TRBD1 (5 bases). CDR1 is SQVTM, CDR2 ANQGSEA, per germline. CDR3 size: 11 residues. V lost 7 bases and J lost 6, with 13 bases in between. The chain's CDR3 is CSAQDQGEQYF. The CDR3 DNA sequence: TGCAGCGCCCAGGACCAGGGCGAGCAGTACTTC.